The 25 T cell receptor beta chains reported below all come from one sample, sequenced in a study of blood T cell repertoires in COVID-19. The table came from immunoSEQ multiplex PCR; TCRdb's copy has only in-frame clones and leaves some out. Of roughly 190,000 clones in the sample, approximately 90% were seen once. The sequenced material came from peripheral blood. The source of these receptors is a man younger than 45 with acute or convalescent COVID-19.

The chain uses TRBV29-1 and TRBJ2-7, with 7 bases lining up with TRBD2. The germline V gene encodes CDR1 SQVTM and CDR2 ANQGSEA. V shed 6 bases and J 2 bases; nucleotides not matched to a gene: 4. This CDR3 is 12 amino acids long. CDR3 coding DNA: TGCAGCGTGGGGGGGGTCCCCTACGAGCAGTACTTC. Translated: CSVGGVPYEQYF.

This clone was detected only once. The same CDR3 also results from other DNA sequences found in this sample. This chain's CDR3 is CASSPGTNQETQYF. In DNA form, the CDR3 reads TGCGCCAGCAGCCCCGGGACAAACCAAGAGACCCAGTACTTC. The chain combines TRBV5-1 with TRBJ2-5; D perhaps matches TRBD1 (6 bases). The germline V gene has CDR1 SGHRS and CDR2 YFSETQ. Trimming took off 4 bases at V and 0 bases at J, with 10 bases between the two ends. The CDR3 extends over 14 amino acids.

This chain links TRBV28 with TRBJ2-1; D might be TRBD1 (5 bases). The CDR3 covers 15 residues. V lost 6 bases and J lost 0, with 12 bases in between. Germline V gene data show CDR1 as MDHEN and CDR2 as SYDVKM. CDR3 in amino acids: CASRGRRSSYNEQFF. For the CDR3, the DNA is TGTGCCAGCAGGGGGCGGCGGAGCTCCTACAATGAGCAGTTCTTC. Full variable domain (outside the CDR3, taken from reference TRBV28 and TRBJ2-1): DVKVTQSSRYLVKRTGEKVFLECVQDMDHENMFWYRQDPGLGLRLIYFSYDVKMKEKGDIPEGYSVSREKKERFSLILESASTNQTSMYLCASRGRRSSYNEQFFGPGTRLTVL.

This sequence joins TRBV10-3 and TRBJ1-2; 7 nucleotides align to TRBD1. The CDR3 has 13 amino acids. The V and J ends lost 6 bases and 6 bases, in that order; junction bases with no gene match: 7. Per germline, CDR1 ENHRY and CDR2 SYGVKD. The CDR3 DNA reads as TGTGCCATCAGGGAACAGGGGTTTAATGGCTACACCTTC. Residues: CAIREQGFNGYTF.

The chain joins TRBV4-1 to TRBJ1-1; 8 bases match TRBD1. This CDR3 has 16 amino acids. Germline V gene sequence: CDR1 MGHRA, CDR2 YSYEKL. J was trimmed by 2 bases and V by 0 bases; bases with no gene match: 5. CDR3 loop: CASSQDIAGGNTEAFF. The CDR3 nucleotides read TGCGCCAGCAGCCAAGATATCGCAGGGGGCAACACTGAAGCTTTCTTT.

The chain combines TRBV9 with TRBJ2-2; TRBD2 agrees at 7 bases. V was clipped by 4 bases and J by 5 bases; unmatched bases: 8. The CDR3 spans 15 residues. Germline loops: CDR1 SGDLS, CDR2 YYNGEE. The CDR3 region has the DNA TGTGCCAGCAGCCCTCATGGGGAGGGGACCGGGGAGCTGTTTTTT. It encodes CASSPHGEGTGELFF. Together with reference TRBV9 and TRBJ2-2, the CDR3 gives the full variable domain: DSGVTQTPKHLITATGQRVTLRCSPRSGDLSVYWYQQSLDQGLQFLIQYYNGEERAKGNILERFSAQQFPDLHSELNLSSLELGDSALYFCASSPHGEGTGELFFGEGSRLTVL.

This sequence joins TRBV4-2 and TRBJ2-1; no definite D call. CDR1 is LGHNA and CDR2 is YNFKEQ in the germline V gene. V was shortened by 0 bases and J by 9 bases, with 15 bases between the two germline ends. CDR3 length equals 15 residues. The CDR3 loop is CASSQDSDRATEQFF. DNA of the CDR3: TGTGCCAGCAGCCAAGATTCCGATCGAGCAACTGAGCAGTTCTTC.

The rearrangement joins TRBV14 to TRBJ1-3, with D perhaps matching TRBD1 (5 bases). Germline V gene data show CDR1 as SGHDN and CDR2 as FVKESK. The CDR3 has 15 amino acids. Trimming left V 0 bases short and J 1 base short, with 7 bases between. The CDR3 DNA reads as TGTGCCAGCAGCCAAGATGGGGGGTCTGGAAACACCATATATTTT. Residues: CASSQDGGSGNTIYF.

The rearrangement joins TRBV5-1 to TRBJ1-5, with a possible D match to TRBD1 (5 bases). With 4 bases removed from V and 2 bases from J, the gap between germline ends came to 16 bases. Germline CDR1 reads SGHRS; CDR2 reads YFSETQ. The CDR3 runs 16 residues. The CDR3 here is CASSPTGPGGNQPQHF. As DNA, the CDR3 is TGCGCCAGCAGCCCTACAGGACCAGGAGGCAATCAGCCCCAGCATTTT. The full variable domain, in which reference TRBV5-1 and TRBJ1-5 provide the parts outside the CDR3, is KAGVTQTPRYLIKTRGQQVTLSCSPISGHRSVSWYQQTPGQGLQFLFEYFSETQRNKGNFPGRFSGRQFSNSRSEMNVSTLELGDSALYLCASSPTGPGGNQPQHFGDGTRLSIL.

The rearrangement links TRBV11-3 to TRBJ1-2; 11 nucleotides line up with TRBD1. This CDR3 spans 14 amino acids. Germline lookup yields CDR1 SGHNT and CDR2 YENEEA. With V trimmed by 5 bases and J by 11 bases, 10 bases remained unmatched. Written as DNA, the CDR3 is TGTGCCAGCAGCGCCGGACAGGGGGCGGCGACGTACACCTTC. Translating gives CASSAGQGAATYTF.

This sequence joins TRBV15 and TRBJ2-3; 7 bases are shared with TRBD1. The junction had 6 bases not matched to a gene; V was cut back by 3 bases and J by 0 bases. There are 16 residues in the CDR3. CDR1 is LNHNV and CDR2 is YYDKDF in the germline V gene (reference sequence). CDR3 amino acids: CATSSGQGVSTDTQYF. The CDR3 bases are TGTGCCACCAGCAGTGGTCAGGGGGTGAGCACAGATACGCAGTATTTT.

This clone has only one observation. V usage is TRBV3-1 (or the pseudogene TRBV3-2) and J usage is TRBJ1-2, with 7 bases identical to TRBD1. CDR1 and CDR2 from the germline V gene are LGHDT and YNNKEL (reference sequence). Trimming cost V 2 bases and J 3 bases; bases outside gene matches: 9. The CDR3 is 16 amino acids. CDR3 in DNA: TGTGCCAGCAGCCAATTCCAGGGGGAAGTTGACTATGGCTACACCTTC. This codes for CASSQFQGEVDYGYTF.

This rearrangement joins TRBV5-1 to TRBJ2-7; 11 bases are shared with TRBD2. Germline V gene data show CDR1 as SGHRS and CDR2 as YFSETQ. The length of the CDR3 is 13 residues. V shed 5 bases, J shed 6 bases, and the junction held 4 bases outside the gene matches. The CDR3 region is CASRTSGSSEQYF. For the CDR3, the DNA is TGCGCCAGCAGAACTAGCGGGAGTTCCGAGCAGTACTTC.

This chain links TRBV7-3 with TRBJ1-1; possibly TRBD1 for D (5 bases). Germline V lookup: CDR1 SGHTA, CDR2 FQGTGA. Between the trimmed V and J ends, which lost 5 bases and 1 base, there was a span of 8 bases. The CDR3 is made up of 13 amino acids. CDR3 region: CASSPGQNTEAFF. The CDR3 bases are TGTGCCAGCAGCCCCGGACAGAACACTGAAGCTTTCTTT.

The rearrangement joins TRBV7-9 to TRBJ1-4; D not resolved. V was trimmed by 1 base and J by 5 bases, leaving 5 bases between them. Germline CDR1 is SEHNR and CDR2 is FQNEAQ (reference sequence). The CDR3 loop spans 13 amino acids. CDR3: CASSLVQNEKLFF. CDR3 bases: TGTGCCAGCAGCTTAGTTCAGAATGAAAAACTGTTTTTT.

This chain connects TRBV28 to TRBJ1-2, with D perhaps matching TRBD1 (5 bases). The CDR3 totals 18 residues. Trimming stripped 5 bases from V and 6 bases from J, with 28 bases between. Germline values: CDR1 MDHEN, CDR2 SYDVKM. The CDR3 sequence: CASSVYIGGGSGVNGYTF. For the CDR3, the DNA is TGTGCCAGCAGTGTTTATATCGGGGGAGGGAGTGGAGTCAATGGCTACACCTTC.

The V and J genes are TRBV2 and TRBJ2-2; D perhaps matches TRBD2 (5 bases). CDR1 is SNHLY, CDR2 FYNNEI, per germline. CDR3 length: 15 residues. Trimming took 8 bases from V and 0 from J, leaving 13 bases between them. CDR3 sequence (DNA): TGTGCCAGCTCCCCAAGGGAGACGAACACCGGGGAGCTGTTTTTT. Encoded protein: CASSPRETNTGELFF.

CDR3 protein: CASNTAASGYTF. CDR3 in DNA: TGTGCCAGCAATACAGCTGCGAGTGGCTACACCTTC. The chain is built from TRBV28 and TRBJ1-2; D unclear. The CDR3 spans 12 residues. Trimming cost V 7 bases and J 7 bases, with 13 bases left between them. The V gene's germline CDR1 is MDHEN and CDR2 SYDVKM.

The chain recombines TRBV5-5 with TRBJ1-6; the D gene is possibly TRBD1 (5 bases). The CDR3 totals 17 residues. From germline, CDR1 is SGHKS and CDR2 YYEKEE (reference sequence). V dropped 1 base and J dropped 2 bases, with 13 bases sitting between them. DNA of the CDR3: TGTGCCAGCAGCTTGTCCGGGACTCTAGCCTATAATTCACCCCTCCACTTT. This encodes CASSLSGTLAYNSPLHF.

V and J are TRBV19 and TRBJ1-6; 7 nucleotides agree with TRBD1. This CDR3 has 16 residues. Trimming took 5 bases from V and 3 from J; bases not matched to a gene: 7. CDR1 is LNHDA and CDR2 is SQIVND in the germline V gene (reference sequence). CDR3 sequence reads: CASSEGQLLYNSPLHF. DNA for the CDR3: TGTGCCAGTAGTGAGGGACAGCTACTCTATAATTCACCCCTCCACTTT. The full variable domain, its missing parts supplied by reference TRBV19 and TRBJ1-6, is DGGITQSPKYLFRKEGQNVTLSCEQNLNHDAMYWYRQDPGQGLRLIYYSQIVNDFQKGDIAEGYSVSREKKESFPLTVTSAQKNPTAFYLCASSEGQLLYNSPLHFGNGTRLTVT.

The chain joins TRBV11-3 to TRBJ2-7, with TRBD1 matching 8 bases. Germline values: CDR1 SGHNT, CDR2 YENEEA. The CDR3 consists of 13 residues. Unmatched junction bases numbered 4, after V lost 4 bases and J lost 5 bases. The CDR3 coding sequence is TGTGCCAGCAGCTCGACAGGGGCTGACGAGCAGTACTTC. Its translation is CASSSTGADEQYF.

This rearrangement joins TRBV12-3 or TRBV12-4 to TRBJ1-2, with D uncertain. The CDR3 loop spans 13 amino acids. The ends were cut back, 5 bases at V and 7 bases at J, with 14 bases in the middle. The CDR3 sequence is CASSQFREFGYTF. As DNA, the CDR3 is TGTGCCAGCAGTCAATTTCGGGAGTTTGGCTACACCTTC.

J is TRBJ1-1 and V is TRBV19; tentatively, D is TRBD1 (5 bases). Trimming pared 2 bases from V and 0 bases from J, leaving 16 bases between. This CDR3 is built from 17 residues. Germline assignment: CDR1 LNHDA and CDR2 SQIVND (reference sequence). The CDR3 reads CASSIRTGRIMNTEAFF. CDR3 nucleotides: TGTGCCAGTAGTATACGAACAGGTAGGATCATGAACACTGAAGCTTTCTTT.

The J gene is TRBJ2-7, the V gene TRBV30; D might be TRBD2 (7 bases). The CDR3 contains 15 residues. V dropped 6 bases and J dropped 0 bases, with 18 bases sitting between them. CDR1 GTSNPN and CDR2 SVGIG come from the germline V gene (reference sequence). The CDR3 coding sequence is TGTGCCTGTCCGAAGGGGGGCGGGAGCTCCTACGAGCAGTACTTC. It encodes CACPKGGGSSYEQYF.

This chain connects TRBV7-8 to TRBJ2-7, with TRBD1 identical over 8 bases. CDR1 is SGHVS and CDR2 is FQNEAQ in the germline V gene. This CDR3 region has 14 residues. J lost 5 bases, V lost 2 bases, and 5 bases had no gene match. Here the CDR3 reads CASSLQGAANEQYF. In DNA, the CDR3 is TGTGCCAGCAGCTTACAGGGGGCGGCGAACGAGCAGTACTTC.